This TCR beta chain was sequenced in a study of T cells in Graves' hyperthyroidism and ophthalmopathy. The investigators amplified TCR beta CDR3 regions from RNA transcripts. The HTBI primer set drove a first-round RT-PCR of the TCR CDR3. In TCRdb, the multiplex PCR reads were re-called with MiXCR into one record per CDR3 protein. The sample has roughly 350,000 distinct CDR3 sequences, approximately 15% seen once. Ten or more counts support this clonotype. V lost 3 bases, J lost 5 bases, and 12 bases lay in between. The CDR3 contains 15 residues. Germline CDR1 SGDLS, CDR2 YYNGEE. The sample comprised blood. The chain couples TRBV9 to TRBJ1-6; weak D call: TRBD1 (5 bases). The source of this sequence is a woman under 40 with Graves' hyperthyroidism. As DNA, the CDR3 is TGTGCCAGCAGCGCTGCAGGGTCGGATAATTCACCCCTCCACTTT. It translates to CASSAAGSDNSPLHF.